This T cell receptor beta chain was identified during a study of blood T cell repertoires in COVID-19. Study information: The origin of the acute and convalescent COVID-19 samples was the United States, Italy and Spain. Nucleic acid was either cDNA or gDNA, and it came from T cells, B-cell-depleted T cells, or PBMCs.

Germline V gene lookup returns CDR1 MNHEY and CDR2 SVGEGT. Trimming left V 5 bases short and J 0 bases short, with 7 bases between. CDR3 length: 13 residues. The protocol was immunoSEQ multiplex PCR, while the TCRdb copy is restricted to in-frame clones and leaves out a portion. Among about 180,000 clones listed, about 84% were seen once. The participants were between about 18 and 90 years old and came from under 25 US areas. Cohort placement rested on clinical history that participants reported themselves. This clonotype was sampled from a woman aged 30 to 39 who had recovered from COVID-19. Sequencing used PBMCs or T cells enriched from blood (not recorded which). The chain employs TRBV6-2 or TRBV6-3 and TRBJ1-1, with D tentatively TRBD1 (5 bases). The CDR3 DNA reads as TGTGCCAGCAGTAGACAGCTGAACACTGAAGCTTTCTTT. The encoded protein is CASSRQLNTEAFF.